The 27 T cell receptor beta chains below were found in one sample sequenced in a study of T cell changes during pregnancy in multiple sclerosis. Repertoires were generated with immunoSEQ multiplex PCR, while TCRdb's copy carries only in-frame clones and drops some. Among about 77,000 clones listed, approximately 89% were seen once. Sequenced material: peripheral blood, taken before pregnancy. These receptor sequences come from a female donor with multiple sclerosis, enrolled in a pregnancy study.

The chain uses TRBV4-1 and TRBJ1-2; no clear D gene. The germline CDR1 and CDR2 sequences are MGHRA and YSYEKL. V lost 0 bases to trimming and J lost 8 bases, with 16 bases between them. CDR3 length: 15 residues. The CDR3 bases are TGCGCCAGCAGCCAAGATAGCCTTTATACGGCGGGCTACACCTTC. Amino acids: CASSQDSLYTAGYTF.

The chain combines TRBV6-4 with TRBJ1-6, with 9 bases aligning to TRBD1. Germline CDR1 and CDR2: MRHNA and SNTAGT. Trimming at V came to 0 bases and at J to 10 bases, leaving 4 bases not matched to a gene. The CDR3 has 15 residues. The CDR3 reads CASSDSTGGNSPLHF. CDR3 DNA sequence: TGTGCCAGCAGTGACTCAACAGGGGGCAACTCACCCCTCCACTTT.

The chain joins TRBV7-2 to TRBJ2-2, with D unclear. Deletions cut 5 bases from V and 5 bases from J, with 9 bases between. This CDR3 contains 13 residues. The germline V gene encodes CDR1 SGHTA and CDR2 FQGNSA. The CDR3 region is CASSLPYTGELFF. CDR3 sequence (DNA): TGTGCCAGCAGCCTACCTTATACCGGGGAGCTGTTTTTT.

The CDR3 bases are TGTGCCAGCAGTTTACCTGGGACAGATTCCTACGAGCAGTACTTC. As protein: CASSLPGTDSYEQYF. The rearrangement uses TRBV6-6 and TRBJ2-7, with TRBD1 identical over 7 bases. The ends lost 4 bases at V and 1 base at J; junction bases unmatched: 7. The CDR3 length is 15 residues. Looked up from germline, CDR1 is MNHNY and CDR2 is SVGAGI (reference sequence).

The gene calls are TRBV11-2 and TRBJ2-5, with a possible D match to TRBD1 (5 bases). The CDR3 consists of 13 residues. Germline values: CDR1 SGHAT, CDR2 FQNNGV. The V end lost 2 bases, the J end lost 3 bases, and 7 bases lay between the germline ends. The CDR3 spells CASSLPGKETQYF. The CDR3 coding sequence is TGTGCCAGCAGCTTACCAGGGAAAGAGACCCAGTACTTC. The full variable domain, its missing parts supplied by reference TRBV11-2 and TRBJ2-5, is EAGVAQSPRYKIIEKRQSVAFWCNPISGHATLYWYQQILGQGPKLLIQFQNNGVVDDSQLPKDRFSAERLKGVDSTLKIQPAKLEDSAVYLCASSLPGKETQYFGPGTRLLVL.

With regard to this clone: Distinct nucleotide sequences in the sample also encode this CDR3. The rearrangement uses TRBV29-1 and TRBJ1-2; 7 nucleotides align to TRBD1. The germline V gene encodes CDR1 SQVTM and CDR2 ANQGSEA. The V gene end was trimmed by 7 bases and the J gene end by 5 bases; junction bases not matched to a gene: 7. The CDR3 sequence is 12 residues long. This CDR3 is CSGRTGDYGYTF. The CDR3 nucleotides read TGCAGCGGCCGGACAGGAGATTATGGCTACACCTTC.

The chain links TRBV12-5 to TRBJ2-5, with 9 bases identical to TRBD2. The CDR3 length is 13 residues. Germline CDR1 and CDR2: LGHNT and FRNRAP. The junction had 4 bases not matched to a gene; V was cut back by 6 bases and J by 5 bases. The CDR3 reads CASGASGRETQYF. CDR3 bases: TGTGCTAGTGGGGCCAGCGGGAGGGAGACCCAGTACTTC.

The chain couples TRBV28 to TRBJ1-1; D not resolved. V shed 4 bases and J shed 6 bases, with 6 bases lying between them. The CDR3 runs 11 residues. Germline V CDR1 and CDR2: MDHEN, SYDVKM. CDR3 in amino acids: CASSYFAEAFF. In DNA, the CDR3 is TGTGCCAGCAGTTATTTCGCTGAAGCTTTCTTT.

This rearrangement joins TRBV5-1 to TRBJ2-1; 10 nucleotides match TRBD2. The J segment lost 7 bases and the V segment lost 2 bases, leaving 12 bases of the junction unmatched. The CDR3 covers 17 residues. Per the germline V gene, CDR1 is SGHRS and CDR2 is YFSETQ. This CDR3 reads CASSFRYSGGKRNEQFF. CDR3 bases: TGCGCCAGCAGCTTTCGGTATAGCGGGGGGAAAAGGAATGAGCAGTTCTTC.

The chain joins TRBV10-3 to TRBJ2-2; 14 bases fit TRBD2. Germline V gene data show CDR1 as ENHRY and CDR2 as SYGVKD. CDR3 size: 15 residues. The V and J ends lost 10 bases and 7 bases, in that order; junction bases with no gene match: 8. For the CDR3, the DNA is TGTGCCACCAGGACTAGCGGGGGGCATGACGGGGAGCTGTTTTTT. Encoded protein: CATRTSGGHDGELFF.

This chain joins TRBV5-6 and TRBJ1-1; D perhaps matches TRBD1 (5 bases). Trimming cost V 7 bases and J 0 bases, with 19 bases left between them. Germline V gives CDR1 SGHDT, CDR2 YYEEEE. The CDR3 contains 16 residues. The CDR3 reads CASALEGAGMNTEAFF. For the CDR3, the DNA is TGTGCCAGCGCCCTCGAAGGGGCCGGAATGAACACTGAAGCTTTCTTT. Combining the CDR3 with reference TRBV5-6 and TRBJ1-1 gives the whole variable domain DAGVTQSPTHLIKTRGQQVTLRCSPKSGHDTVSWYQQALGQGPQFIFQYYEEEERQRGNFPDRFSGHQFPNYSSELNVNALLLGDSALYLCASALEGAGMNTEAFFGQGTRLTVV.

This chain joins TRBV5-1 and TRBJ1-6, with 12 bases lining up with TRBD1. Trimming cost V 0 bases and J 9 bases; bases outside gene matches: 4. The V gene's germline CDR1 is SGHRS and CDR2 YFSETQ. CDR3 length: 16 amino acids. CDR3 DNA: TGCGCCAGCAGCTTGGTGGTGGGACAGGGGGCTTCACCCCTCCACTTT. It codes for CASSLVVGQGASPLHF. Looking up the rest from reference TRBV5-1 and TRBJ1-6 gives the full variable domain: KAGVTQTPRYLIKTRGQQVTLSCSPISGHRSVSWYQQTPGQGLQFLFEYFSETQRNKGNFPGRFSGRQFSNSRSEMNVSTLELGDSALYLCASSLVVGQGASPLHFGNGTRLTVT.

This chain joins TRBV14 and TRBJ1-6; no definite D call. CDR1 and CDR2 (germline): SGHDN, FVKESK. The CDR3 spans 14 residues. Trimming stripped 1 base from V and 15 bases from J, with 16 bases between. This CDR3 reads CASSQGVTVRLLHF. The CDR3 DNA is TGTGCCAGCAGCCAAGGGGTGACTGTTAGACTCCTCCACTTT.

CDR3: CASSFPQTGDTEAFF. The CDR3 region has the DNA TGTGCCAGCAGTTTCCCCCAAACAGGGGACACTGAAGCTTTCTTT. The chain has TRBV28 and TRBJ1-1; 7 bases agree with TRBD1. Germline trimming cut 3 bases from V and 3 bases from J; bases unmatched to any gene: 7. CDR1 and CDR2 (germline): MDHEN, SYDVKM. The CDR3 is 15 amino acids.

V and J are TRBV5-1 and TRBJ2-7; perhaps TRBD1 as D (6 bases). CDR3 length: 14 residues. V lost 4 bases and J 3 bases, leaving 14 bases between the germline ends. Germline CDR1 SGHRS, CDR2 YFSETQ. The chain's CDR3 is CASSELGQLYEQYF. The CDR3 region has the DNA TGCGCCAGCAGCGAATTAGGACAGCTCTACGAGCAGTACTTC.

The chain uses TRBV30 and TRBJ1-1; possible D gene TRBD1, 5 bases. This CDR3 is 13 amino acids long. The V gene lost 2 bases and the J gene lost 4 bases, with 11 bases spanning the gap. CDR1 and CDR2 (germline): GTSNPN, SVGIG (reference sequence). CDR3 amino acids: CAWSSGGGTEAFF. CDR3 coding DNA: TGTGCCTGGAGTTCCGGGGGAGGCACTGAAGCTTTCTTT.

As to this clone: A junction boundary mismatches the germline segment, possibly from a read error. The genes are TRBV7-3 and TRBJ1-1; 11 bases match TRBD1. Germline V gives CDR1 SGHTA, CDR2 FQGTGA. This CDR3 contains 13 residues. DNA of the CDR3: TGTGCCAGCAGCTACTCGGGACAGGGGGTTCCTTCTTTT. This translates into CASSYSGQGVPSF.

This clone came up a few times. This rearrangement joins TRBV6-5 to TRBJ2-1, with 7 bases lining up with TRBD1. Germline V gene data show CDR1 as MNHEY and CDR2 as SVGAGI. This CDR3 region has 13 residues. Unmatched junction bases numbered 1, after V lost 2 bases and J lost 6 bases. CDR3 DNA sequence: TGTGCCAGCAGTTACAGGGGGCGCAATGAGCAGTTCTTC. Its protein is CASSYRGRNEQFF.

The gene calls are TRBV5-1 and TRBJ1-2; D perhaps matches TRBD1 (5 bases). Trimming removed 5 bases from V and 8 bases from J, with 16 bases in between. Germline V lookup: CDR1 SGHRS, CDR2 YFSETQ. The CDR3 has 13 amino acids. Here the CDR3 DNA reads TGCGCCAGCAGAAAGGACACCACCGGAGGCTACACCTTC. This codes for CASRKDTTGGYTF.

This chain joins TRBV6-6 and TRBJ2-2, with TRBD1 matching 7 bases. From germline, CDR1 is MNHNY and CDR2 SVGAGI (reference sequence). The length of the CDR3 is 15 residues. V shed 6 bases and J 2 bases; nucleotides not matched to a gene: 6. The CDR3 region is CASRTGSTNTGELFF. The CDR3 DNA sequence: TGTGCCAGCAGGACAGGGTCGACTAACACCGGGGAGCTGTTTTTT.

CDR3 sequence (DNA): TGTGCCACCAGCAGGGCCAGACAGGGGGACGAGCAGTACTTC. Translated: CATSRARQGDEQYF. The chain employs TRBV15 and TRBJ2-7; TRBD1 matches at 9 bases. The CDR3 is 14 amino acids. Germline V lookup: CDR1 LNHNV, CDR2 YYDKDF (reference sequence). The V and J ends lost 3 bases and 5 bases, in that order; junction bases with no gene match: 5.

V usage is TRBV27 and J usage is TRBJ1-5; D is perhaps TRBD1 (6 bases). Germline V gives CDR1 MNHEY, CDR2 SMNVEV (reference sequence). The V gene lost 5 bases and the J gene lost 7 bases, with 12 bases spanning the gap. The CDR3 runs to 13 residues. The CDR3: CASSPSRGQPQHF. CDR3 nucleotide sequence: TGTGCCAGCAGTCCTTCCAGGGGACAGCCCCAGCATTTT.

This chain uses TRBV28 with TRBJ1-3, with TRBD1 as a possible D gene (6 bases). V lost 3 bases and J lost 0, with 12 bases in between. The germline V gene has CDR1 MDHEN and CDR2 SYDVKM. The CDR3 totals 16 residues. CDR3 protein: CASSFMGDISGNTIYF. Written as DNA, the CDR3 is TGTGCCAGCAGTTTTATGGGGGACATCTCTGGAAACACCATATATTTT. The full variable domain, rest sourced from reference TRBV28 and TRBJ1-3, is DVKVTQSSRYLVKRTGEKVFLECVQDMDHENMFWYRQDPGLGLRLIYFSYDVKMKEKGDIPEGYSVSREKKERFSLILESASTNQTSMYLCASSFMGDISGNTIYFGEGSWLTVV.

The CDR3 loop is CASEPGQNTEAFF. CDR3 in DNA: TGTGCCAGCGAACCGGGACAGAACACTGAAGCTTTCTTT. J is TRBJ1-1 and V is TRBV28; TRBD1 might be the D (6 bases). V was pared by 8 bases and J by 1 base, with 11 bases between. Germline CDR1 reads MDHEN; CDR2 reads SYDVKM. The CDR3 is made up of 13 amino acids.

The CDR3 loop reads CASSLGTGGVEQYF. Here the CDR3 DNA reads TGCGCCAGCAGCTTGGGGACAGGGGGCGTCGAGCAGTACTTC. V is TRBV5-1 and J is TRBJ2-7, with TRBD1 matching 11 bases. V dropped 0 bases and J dropped 6; count of bases not matched to a gene: 2. The CDR3 has 14 amino acids. Germline V gene lookup returns CDR1 SGHRS and CDR2 YFSETQ.

The chain has TRBV19 and TRBJ1-2; 7 bases match TRBD1. The CDR3 consists of 17 residues. The V segment lost 3 bases and the J segment 2 bases; nucleotides outside the gene matches: 12. Germline V gives CDR1 LNHDA, CDR2 SQIVND (reference sequence). The CDR3 loop is CASSILGQRNLNYGYTF. The CDR3 DNA follows: TGTGCCAGTAGTATCCTGGGACAGAGAAACCTAAACTATGGCTACACCTTC.

The chain uses TRBV18 and TRBJ2-3, with D perhaps matching TRBD2 (6 bases). The CDR3 extends over 17 amino acids. Trimming pared 3 bases from V and 5 bases from J, leaving 21 bases between. Looked up from germline, CDR1 is KGHSH and CDR2 is LQKENI. CDR3 in amino acids: CASSPGGLLTYQDTQYF. The DNA of the CDR3 is TGTGCCAGCTCACCGGGGGGACTCCTGACCTATCAAGATACGCAGTATTTT.